This entry features one T cell receptor (beta chain) sequence. Its target is not known. The source of the sample is a study of cytomegalovirus exposure and HLA in healthy donors. Study conclusions and caveats: The investigators catalogued 160 or so TCR beta chains as cytomegalovirus-associated.

The primer mix had 60 Vbeta and 13 Jbeta primers. Assay used: immunoSEQ multiplex PCR; TCRdb lists only in-frame clones, some missing. The sample carries about 150,000 clones, around 73% recorded once. Trimming removed 4 bases from V and 6 bases from J, with 17 bases in between. The germline V gene has CDR1 SGHNT and CDR2 YYREEE (reference sequence). The CDR3 covers 14 residues. Sequenced sample: PBMCs. The chain uses TRBV5-4 and TRBJ2-7, with a weak D call TRBD2 (6 bases). This TCR came from a woman younger than 35 in good health and CMV-seropositive. The CDR3: CASSEPGRTGEQYF. The CDR3 region has the DNA TGTGCCAGCAGCGAACCGGGGAGGACCGGCGAGCAGTACTTC.